This T cell receptor (beta chain) originates from a study of OX40 agonist ivuxolimab in advanced cancers. Study-level background: Ivuxolimab was a fully human IgG2 agonistic monoclonal antibody targeting the costimulatory receptor OX40 (CD134). Peripheral TCRbeta sequencing aimed to test whether ivuxolimab altered TCR sequence diversity and caused clonal T-cell expansion. Prior anti-PD-1, anti-PD-L1 or anti-CTLA-4 therapy was permitted, and checkpoint inhibitors had been received by approximately 39% of dose-escalation patients. The dose-escalation cohort was over 70% male with a mean age of about 60 years, ranging from about 20 to 85. Among the approximately 50 dose-escalation patients, about 19 had hepatocellular carcinoma, 15 or so melanoma, 9 renal cell carcinoma and 9 head and neck cancer. Partial responses occurred in three dose-escalation patients: two with cutaneous melanoma and one with hepatocellular carcinoma. The paper reports the monotherapy dose-escalation portion (N of about 50 patients) of the phase I ivuxolimab trial. Intravenous ivuxolimab was administered to patients every 2 weeks at six dose levels: 0.01, 0.1, 0.3, 1.5, 3 and 10 mg/kg.

The investigation overall reported the following: Partial responders in the 0.1-3.0 mg/kg groups had among the lowest normalized peripheral clonal expansion, especially among CD8+ T cells. Low levels of normalized T-cell clonal expansion were also seen in some nonresponding patients. At doses from 0.1 to 3.0 mg/kg, clonal expansion was seen in both CD4+ and CD8+ blood T cells between baseline and week 6. After ivuxolimab, expanded clones were on average more numerous among CD8+ T cells than among CD4+ T cells. The antigen specificity of the peripheral T cells that underwent clonal expansion was not determined.

To sequence the TCRbeta CDR3 region, genomic DNA was isolated from the sorted cells. The immunoSEQ Assay was used for sequencing of TCRbeta CDR3 regions. The immuneACCESS repertoire file appears here via TCRdb, limited to in-frame rearrangements. These files lack a portion of the clones; in checked studies, under half of the deficit traces to unresolved V genes, and the cause of the others is not known. Here the sample has about 44,000 clones; about 90% occur a single time. Around 28% of the sample comes from the top ten. About this clone itself: The antigen it binds to is not known. Base-call qualities are not available, and no considerably larger clone is one nucleotide away.

The trial excluded patients who had a history of autoimmune disease or were on systemic immunosuppression. In every dose cohort, peripheral blood was drawn for TCR sequencing at baseline, cycle 4 day 1, and cycle 7 day 1. The samples were taken from a phase I, first-in-human, multicenter, open-label dose-escalation trial of ivuxolimab. Adults with locally advanced or metastatic melanoma, renal cell, hepatocellular, or head and neck squamous cell carcinoma were enrolled in the trial. CD4+ and CD8+ T cells were sorted separately from peripheral blood before TCR sequencing. This TCR derives from an adult with an advanced solid tumor such as melanoma, head and neck, liver or kidney cancer. The sample here was CD4+ or CD8+ T cells sorted from blood, taken in a trial of the OX40 agonist ivuxolimab.

This receptor carries the CDR3 CASIKIGTGDYGYTF. The DNA sequence follows: TGTGCCAGCATCAAGATTGGGACAGGGGATTATGGCTACACCTTC. Recombination linked TRBV7-9 to TRBJ1-2; 10 central bases correspond to TRBD1. As encoded in the germline V gene (reference sequence), CDR1 is SEHNR while CDR2 is FQNEAQ. The junction shows trimming of 7 bases on V and 5 bases on J, and the gene matches do not reach 10 bases of it. Reading from cysteine to phenylalanine, the CDR3 counts 15 amino acids. The kept DNA is CDR3 alone, 45 bases in frame from the first base.